The 7 T cell receptor beta chains below come from one sample, sequenced in a study of T-cell reconstitution after alpha-beta-depleted transplantation in children. Unique molecular identifiers were built into the TCRbeta library. TCRdb itself ran the PCR reads through MiXCR, one entry per CDR3 protein. Among 480,000 or so distinct CDR3 sequences, roughly a tenth were seen once, and the ten largest hold 2%. The sample consisted of PBMCs, taken before TCRalphabeta/CD19-depleted stem cell transplant. Receptors originate from a child younger than 10 with inherited bone marrow failure, due to receive a stem cell transplant.

This clonotype was recorded many times. V and J are TRBV9 and TRBJ2-3; D is unclear. CDR1 is SGDLS and CDR2 is YYNGEE in the germline V gene. Trimming removed 1 base at V and 1 base at J, with 4 bases between. CDR3 length: 13 residues. CDR3 in DNA: TGTGCCAGCAGCGTATTCGGCACAGATACGCAGTATTTT. It specifies CASSVFGTDTQYF.

This clonotype was detected a few times. V and J are TRBV23-1 and TRBJ2-7; unclear D gene. TRBV23-1 is known as an ORF, though its function is uncertain. Trimming shortened V by 0 bases and J by 5 bases, and 14 bases separated the two germline ends. There are 15 residues in the CDR3. In DNA form, the CDR3 reads TGCGCCAGCAGTCAATCCCTCAACCCCGCGCACGAGCAGTACTTC. Translation gives CASSQSLNPAHEQYF.

The rearrangement links TRBV5-4 to TRBJ2-1; D unclear. Germline assignment: CDR1 SGHNT and CDR2 YYREEE (reference sequence). V lost 1 base, J lost 7 bases, and 15 bases lay in between. This CDR3 has 15 residues. DNA for the CDR3: TGTGCCAGCAGCTTGACGGTCAGGCTGCTAAATGAGCAGTTCTTC. It translates to CASSLTVRLLNEQFF.

The V call is TRBV27, the J call TRBJ2-5; TRBD1 agrees at 7 bases. Germline-derived CDR1 and CDR2 are MNHEY and SMNVEV (reference sequence). V was pared by 0 bases and J by 2 bases, with 6 bases of the junction left unmatched. The CDR3 spans 16 residues. This CDR3 is CASSLSMGDRQETQYF. In nucleotides, the CDR3 is TGTGCCAGCAGTTTATCGATGGGGGACAGACAAGAGACCCAGTACTTC.

This clonotype was seen repeatedly, ten times or more. This sequence joins TRBV29-1 and TRBJ2-2, with D unclear. Trimming took off 4 bases at V and 1 base at J, with 7 bases between the two ends. The V gene's germline CDR1 is SQVTM and CDR2 ANQGSEA. CDR3 length equals 13 residues. CDR3 loop: CSVVEENTGELFF. CDR3 DNA: TGCAGCGTTGTTGAGGAGAACACCGGGGAGCTGTTTTTT.

There are a few counts of this clonotype. The rearrangement links TRBV15 to TRBJ2-5; 9 positions agree with TRBD1. The ends lost 5 bases at V and 10 bases at J; junction bases unmatched: 5. Germline CDR1 reads LNHNV; CDR2 reads YYDKDF (reference sequence). This CDR3 is built from 12 residues. This CDR3 is CATSQDRGIQYF. The CDR3 DNA follows: TGTGCCACCAGCCAGGACAGGGGTATCCAGTACTTC.

There are many counts of this clonotype. The chain employs TRBV6-2 or TRBV6-3 and TRBJ1-1, with D uncertain. The CDR3 totals 12 residues. V gave up 6 bases and J gave up 11 bases, with 16 bases separating them. Germline-derived CDR1 and CDR2 are MNHEY and SVGEGT. The CDR3 DNA is TGTGCCAGCAGCCACCGCGGACCCGGTGCTTTCTTT. It codes for CASSHRGPGAFF.